The 2 T cell receptor beta chains below come from one sample, sequenced in a study of OX40 agonist ivuxolimab in advanced cancers. The library was obtained by the immunoSEQ multiplex PCR assay. In its TCRdb copy, this immuneACCESS table keeps in-frame sequences only and misses some clones. Where compared with another copy, unresolved V genes explain less than half of these, and the others have no known cause. The sample data list 23,000 or so clones, and about four fifths of these were observed just once. The top ten constitute 2% to 2.5% of the sample. Sample: CD4+ or CD8+ T cells sorted from blood, taken in a trial of the OX40 agonist ivuxolimab. The source of these receptors is an adult with an advanced solid tumor such as melanoma, head and neck, liver or kidney cancer.

The chain has TRBV7-2 and TRBJ2-1, with 8 bases identical to TRBD1. Germline V gene data show CDR1 as SGHTA and CDR2 as FQGNSA. Trimming cost V 5 bases and J 10 bases; bases outside gene matches: 10. This CDR3 has 14 residues. The CDR3 region has the DNA TGTGCCAGCAGCCGAAGAATCGACAGGGGCGAGCAGTTCTTC. Protein sequence: CASSRRIDRGEQFF.

The V call is TRBV18, the J call TRBJ1-2; the D gene is possibly TRBD1 (5 bases). Germline loops: CDR1 KGHSH, CDR2 LQKENI. V lost 4 bases and J 8 bases, leaving 14 bases between the germline ends. The CDR3 has 13 amino acids. Here the CDR3 DNA reads TGTGCCAGCTCACGGGACGGTCCGGGGGGCTACACCTTC. Its translation is CASSRDGPGGYTF.